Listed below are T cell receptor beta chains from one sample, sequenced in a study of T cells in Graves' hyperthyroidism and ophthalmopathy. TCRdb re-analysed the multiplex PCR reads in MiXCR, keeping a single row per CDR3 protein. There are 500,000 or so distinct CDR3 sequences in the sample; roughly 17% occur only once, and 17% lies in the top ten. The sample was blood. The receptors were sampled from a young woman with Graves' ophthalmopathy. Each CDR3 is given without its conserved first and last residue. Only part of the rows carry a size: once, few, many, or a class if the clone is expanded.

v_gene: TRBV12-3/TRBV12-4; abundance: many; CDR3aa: ASSPLLAGGMGVISEQF
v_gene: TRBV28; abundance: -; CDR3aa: ASSLMGQGLQPQH
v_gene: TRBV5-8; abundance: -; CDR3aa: ASSSLAGGPYEQY
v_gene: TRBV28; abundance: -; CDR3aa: ASSPRDRSYGQY
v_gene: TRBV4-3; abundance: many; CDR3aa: ASSQGVGADTQY
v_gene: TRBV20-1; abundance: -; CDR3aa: SCGQVQETQY
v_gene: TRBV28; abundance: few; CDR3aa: ASRENRGSNQPQH
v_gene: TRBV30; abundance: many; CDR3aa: AWRSWTSHSGNTIY
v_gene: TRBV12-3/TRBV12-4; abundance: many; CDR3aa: ASRLQDSNEKLF
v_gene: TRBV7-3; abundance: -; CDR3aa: ASSLLDRGSPDTQY
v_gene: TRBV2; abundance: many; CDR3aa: ASNGQGNPQQETQY
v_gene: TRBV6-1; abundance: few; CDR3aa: ASSEVEGTRAHYGYT
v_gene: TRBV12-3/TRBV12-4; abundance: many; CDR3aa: ASSPRVTNTEAF
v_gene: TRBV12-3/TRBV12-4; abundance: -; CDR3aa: ASTGELAGAYEQY
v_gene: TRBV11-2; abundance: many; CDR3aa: ASSSGLEETQY
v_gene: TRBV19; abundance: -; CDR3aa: ASSIGLAGDGDEKLF
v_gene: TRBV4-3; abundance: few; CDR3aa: ASSQDPVKNIQY
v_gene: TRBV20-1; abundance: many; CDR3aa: SARQPSGRLDEQF
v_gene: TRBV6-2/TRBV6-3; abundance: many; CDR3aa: ASSYLQNTEAF
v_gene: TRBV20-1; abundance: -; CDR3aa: SARVSPAGSIRANYGYT